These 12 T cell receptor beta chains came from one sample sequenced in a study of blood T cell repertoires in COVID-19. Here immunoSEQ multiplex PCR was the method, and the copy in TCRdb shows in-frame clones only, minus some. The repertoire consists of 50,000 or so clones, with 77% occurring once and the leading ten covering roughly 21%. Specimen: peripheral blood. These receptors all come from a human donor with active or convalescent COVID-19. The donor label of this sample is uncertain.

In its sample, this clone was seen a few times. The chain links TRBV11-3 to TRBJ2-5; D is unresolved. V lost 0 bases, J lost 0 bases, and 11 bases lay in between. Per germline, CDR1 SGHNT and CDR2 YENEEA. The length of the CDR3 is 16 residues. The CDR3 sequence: CASSLDYAAHQETQYF. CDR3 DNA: TGTGCCAGCAGCTTAGATTATGCGGCCCACCAAGAGACCCAGTACTTC.

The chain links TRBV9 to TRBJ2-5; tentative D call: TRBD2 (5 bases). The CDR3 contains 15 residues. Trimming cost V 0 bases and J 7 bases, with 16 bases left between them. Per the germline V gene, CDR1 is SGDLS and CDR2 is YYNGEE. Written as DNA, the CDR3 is TGTGCCAGCAGCGTAGAAACTGAAAGTCGGGGGACCCAGTACTTC. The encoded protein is CASSVETESRGTQYF.

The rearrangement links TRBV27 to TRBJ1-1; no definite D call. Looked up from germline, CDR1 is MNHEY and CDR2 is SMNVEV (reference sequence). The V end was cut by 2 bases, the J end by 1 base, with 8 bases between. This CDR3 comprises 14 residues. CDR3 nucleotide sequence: TGTGCCAGCAGTTTAGGGCTTCCGAACACTGAAGCTTTCTTT. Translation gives CASSLGLPNTEAFF.

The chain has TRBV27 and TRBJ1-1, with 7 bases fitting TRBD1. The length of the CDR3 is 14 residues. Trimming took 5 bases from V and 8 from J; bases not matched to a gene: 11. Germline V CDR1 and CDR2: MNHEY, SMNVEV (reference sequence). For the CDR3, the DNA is TGTGCCAGCAGTCTCCTACGACAGGGACCAGAAGCTTTCTTT. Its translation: CASSLLRQGPEAFF.

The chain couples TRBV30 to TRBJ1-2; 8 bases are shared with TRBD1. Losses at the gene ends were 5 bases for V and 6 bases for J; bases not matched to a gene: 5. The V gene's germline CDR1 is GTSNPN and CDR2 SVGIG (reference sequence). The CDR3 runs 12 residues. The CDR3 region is CAWGGQGDGYTF. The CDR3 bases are TGTGCCTGGGGCGGACAGGGCGATGGCTACACCTTC.

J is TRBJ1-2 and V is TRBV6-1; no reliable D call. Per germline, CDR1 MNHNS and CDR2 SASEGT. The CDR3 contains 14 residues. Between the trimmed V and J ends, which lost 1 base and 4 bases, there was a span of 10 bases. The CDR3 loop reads CASSEGPVLYGYTF. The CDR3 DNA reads TGTGCCAGCAGTGAAGGCCCGGTACTCTATGGCTACACCTTC.

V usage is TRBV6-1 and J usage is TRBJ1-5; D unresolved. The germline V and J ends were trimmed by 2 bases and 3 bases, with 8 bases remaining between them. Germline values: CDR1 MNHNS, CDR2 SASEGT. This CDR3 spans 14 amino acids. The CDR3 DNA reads TGTGCCAGCAGTGAATCAGGAATCAATCAGCCCCAGCATTTT. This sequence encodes CASSESGINQPQHF.

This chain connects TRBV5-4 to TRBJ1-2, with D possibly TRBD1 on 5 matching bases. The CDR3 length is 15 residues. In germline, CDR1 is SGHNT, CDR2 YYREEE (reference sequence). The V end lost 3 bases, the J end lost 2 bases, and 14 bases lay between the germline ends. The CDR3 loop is CASSSPQEGNYGYTF. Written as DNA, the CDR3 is TGTGCCAGCAGCTCACCACAGGAGGGCAACTATGGCTACACCTTC.

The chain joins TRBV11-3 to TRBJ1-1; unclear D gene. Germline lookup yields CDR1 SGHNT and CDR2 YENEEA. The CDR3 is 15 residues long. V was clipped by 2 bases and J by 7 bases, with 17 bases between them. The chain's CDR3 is CASSLRNSLPNEAFF. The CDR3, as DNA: TGTGCCAGCAGCTTACGGAACAGCCTCCCCAATGAAGCTTTCTTT.

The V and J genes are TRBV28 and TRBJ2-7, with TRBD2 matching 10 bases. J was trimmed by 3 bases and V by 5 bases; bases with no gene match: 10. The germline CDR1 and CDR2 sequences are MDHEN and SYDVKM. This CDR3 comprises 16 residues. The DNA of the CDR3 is TGTGCCAGCAGTCTGGGGACTAGCGCTGACTTCTACGAGCAGTACTTC. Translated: CASSLGTSADFYEQYF.

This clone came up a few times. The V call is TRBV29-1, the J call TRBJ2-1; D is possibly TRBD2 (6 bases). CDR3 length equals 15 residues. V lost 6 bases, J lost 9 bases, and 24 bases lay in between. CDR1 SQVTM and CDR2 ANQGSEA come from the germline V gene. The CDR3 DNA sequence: TGCAGCGTCTTAACGGGGCTAGCGAAGAACGCTGAGCAGTTCTTC. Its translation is CSVLTGLAKNAEQFF.

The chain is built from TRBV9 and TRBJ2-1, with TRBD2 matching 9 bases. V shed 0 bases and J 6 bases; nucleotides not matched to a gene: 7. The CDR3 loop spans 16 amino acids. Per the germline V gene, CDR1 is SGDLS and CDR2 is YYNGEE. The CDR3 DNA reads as TGTGCCAGCAGCGTAGCGGGGGCGGGAGGGGGCAATGAGCAGTTCTTC. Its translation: CASSVAGAGGGNEQFF.